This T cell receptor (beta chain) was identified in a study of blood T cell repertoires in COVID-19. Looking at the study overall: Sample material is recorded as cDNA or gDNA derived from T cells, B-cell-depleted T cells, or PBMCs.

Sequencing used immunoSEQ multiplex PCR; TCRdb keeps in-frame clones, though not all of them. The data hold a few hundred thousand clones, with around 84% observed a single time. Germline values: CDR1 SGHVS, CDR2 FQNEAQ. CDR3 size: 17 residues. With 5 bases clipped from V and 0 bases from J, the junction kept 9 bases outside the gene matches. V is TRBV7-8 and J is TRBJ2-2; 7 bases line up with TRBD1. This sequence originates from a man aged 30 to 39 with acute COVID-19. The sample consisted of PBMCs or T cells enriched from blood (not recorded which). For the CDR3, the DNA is TGTGCCAGCAGCATCATAGGGGGCTTCGCGAACACCGGGGAGCTGTTTTTT. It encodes CASSIIGGFANTGELFF.